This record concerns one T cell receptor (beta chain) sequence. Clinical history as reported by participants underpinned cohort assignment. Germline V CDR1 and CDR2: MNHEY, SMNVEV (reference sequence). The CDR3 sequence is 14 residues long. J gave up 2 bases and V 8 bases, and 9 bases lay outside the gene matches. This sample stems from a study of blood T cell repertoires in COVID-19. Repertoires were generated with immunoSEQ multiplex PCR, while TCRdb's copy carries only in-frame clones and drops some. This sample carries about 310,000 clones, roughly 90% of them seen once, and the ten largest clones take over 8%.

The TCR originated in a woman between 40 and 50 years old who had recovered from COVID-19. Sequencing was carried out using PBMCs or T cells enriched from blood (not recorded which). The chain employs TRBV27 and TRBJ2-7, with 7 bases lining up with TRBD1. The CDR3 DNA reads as TGTGCCAGCGCCTTTCTGGGACAGCCCTACGAGCAGTACTTC. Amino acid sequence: CASAFLGQPYEQYF.